This is a list of T cell receptor beta chains from one sample in a study of early T cells in non-severe SARS-CoV-2 infection. Using its own MiXCR run on the 5' RACE reads, TCRdb lists one record per CDR3 protein. Among fewer than 25,000 distinct CDR3 sequences listed, more than 4% were seen once. The material sequenced was whole blood. The receptors were sampled from an adult who was a healthcare worker with PCR-confirmed SARS-CoV-2 infection or an uninfected control (not recorded which). The CDR3 runs from the conserved cysteine through the conserved F or W. D genes are given only for firm matches. Size tells how often a clone was seen (once, few, many) or the class of an expanded clone, and some rows leave it out.

v_gene: TRBV7-7
d_gene: TRBD2
j_gene: TRBJ2-5
abundance: many
CDR3nt: TGTGCTAGCAGCTTAACTAGCGGGGGGGCCATTCAAGAGACCCAGTACTTC
CDR3aa: CASSLTSGGAIQETQYF

v_gene: TRBV15
d_gene: -
j_gene: TRBJ1-2
abundance: many
CDR3nt: TGTGCCACCAGCCGGGGCCAGAACTATGGCTACACCTTC
CDR3aa: CATSRGQNYGYTF

v_gene: TRBV7-3
d_gene: -
j_gene: TRBJ2-3
abundance: many
CDR3nt: TGTGCCAGCAGCTCTCCCGCTACAGATACGCAGTATTTT
CDR3aa: CASSSPATDTQYF

v_gene: TRBV4-2
d_gene: TRBD1
j_gene: TRBJ1-2
abundance: many
CDR3nt: TGTGCCAGCAATGCGAGGAACAGGGGTGCTTCCTATGGCTACACCTTC
CDR3aa: CASNARNRGASYGYTF

v_gene: TRBV6-6
d_gene: -
j_gene: TRBJ1-4
abundance: few
CDR3nt: TGTGCCAGCAGTACCTACACAGCAACTAATGAAAAACTGTTTTTT
CDR3aa: CASSTYTATNEKLFF

v_gene: TRBV10-3
d_gene: -
j_gene: TRBJ1-4
abundance: many
CDR3nt: TGTGCCATCAGTGAGTCTCGCGCAGGGGCTAATGAAAAACTGTTTTTT
CDR3aa: CAISESRAGANEKLFF

v_gene: TRBV30
d_gene: TRBD1
j_gene: TRBJ1-5
abundance: medium-sized
CDR3nt: TGTGCCTGGAGCACTTCCGGGACAGGGGGCTTCCAATCAGGAACCCAGCATTTT
CDR3aa: CAWSTSGTGGFQSGTQHF

v_gene: TRBV20-1
d_gene: -
j_gene: TRBJ1-5
abundance: many
CDR3nt: TGCAGTGCTAGGGCAGGCGATCAGCCCCAGCATTTT
CDR3aa: CSARAGDQPQHF

v_gene: TRBV6-4
d_gene: -
j_gene: TRBJ2-2
abundance: many
CDR3nt: TGTGCCAGCAGTGTGGTTTTGGATTCGACCGGGGAGCTGTTTTTT
CDR3aa: CASSVVLDSTGELFF

v_gene: TRBV7-3
d_gene: -
j_gene: TRBJ1-2
abundance: many
CDR3nt: TGTGCCAGCAGCTCCTCGGGCGCCGCCTCAGGTGGCTACACCTTC
CDR3aa: CASSSSGAASGGYTF

v_gene: TRBV11-2
d_gene: -
j_gene: TRBJ2-7
abundance: few
CDR3nt: TGTGCCAGCAGCTTAGTAACAGGGATCTACGAGCAGTACTTC
CDR3aa: CASSLVTGIYEQYF

v_gene: TRBV14
d_gene: -
j_gene: TRBJ1-1
abundance: -
CDR3nt: TGTGCCAGCAGCCAAGATTGGGGTCGGGACACTGAAGCTTTCTTT
CDR3aa: CASSQDWGRDTEAFF

v_gene: TRBV4-1
d_gene: -
j_gene: TRBJ2-1
abundance: few
CDR3nt: TGCGCCAGCAGCCAAGGGCAAGGGGGGCGATACAATGAGCAGTTCTTC
CDR3aa: CASSQGQGGRYNEQFF

v_gene: TRBV10-3
d_gene: -
j_gene: TRBJ2-7
abundance: -
CDR3nt: TGTGCCATCAGGTCCGGGACCGAGAGCTCCTACGAGCAGTACTTC
CDR3aa: CAIRSGTESSYEQYF

v_gene: TRBV27
d_gene: -
j_gene: TRBJ2-3
abundance: medium-sized
CDR3nt: TGTGCCAGCAGTTCCCCCCCCTCAGATACGCAGTATTTT
CDR3aa: CASSSPPSDTQYF

v_gene: TRBV11-3
d_gene: -
j_gene: TRBJ2-6
abundance: many
CDR3nt: TGTGCCAGCAGCTTAGGAACGGGCGAAAACGTCCTGACTTTC
CDR3aa: CASSLGTGENVLTF

v_gene: TRBV7-2
d_gene: -
j_gene: TRBJ2-5
abundance: many
CDR3nt: TGTGCCAGCAGCTTACAGGGCCAAGAGACCCAGTACTTC
CDR3aa: CASSLQGQETQYF

v_gene: TRBV7-6
d_gene: TRBD2
j_gene: TRBJ2-2
abundance: many
CDR3nt: TGTGCCAGCAGCTTAGTATCCGGCGGGGGCGGGGAGCTGTTTTTT
CDR3aa: CASSLVSGGGGELFF

v_gene: TRBV12-3/TRBV12-4
d_gene: TRBD1
j_gene: TRBJ1-4
abundance: many
CDR3nt: TGTGCCAGCAGTTCCGGACAGGGAGGGAATGAAAAACTGTTTTTT
CDR3aa: CASSSGQGGNEKLFF

v_gene: TRBV5-1
d_gene: -
j_gene: TRBJ1-1
abundance: many
CDR3nt: TGCGCCAGCAGCTTGGAGGGTCAGGGGAACACTGAAGCTTTCTTT
CDR3aa: CASSLEGQGNTEAFF

v_gene: TRBV19
d_gene: -
j_gene: TRBJ1-2
abundance: many
CDR3nt: TGTGCCAGTAGTATAGACGCCGCCAGGACAGCCTATGGCTACACCTTC
CDR3aa: CASSIDAARTAYGYTF

v_gene: TRBV11-1
d_gene: -
j_gene: TRBJ1-2
abundance: -
CDR3nt: TGTGCCAGCAGCTCTGGGGACTATGGCTACACCTTC
CDR3aa: CASSSGDYGYTF

v_gene: TRBV5-6
d_gene: -
j_gene: TRBJ1-4
abundance: many
CDR3nt: TGTGCCACCAGAAGACGGACGTCTCATGAAAAACTGTTTTTT
CDR3aa: CATRRRTSHEKLFF

v_gene: TRBV20-1
d_gene: TRBD2
j_gene: TRBJ2-5
abundance: medium-sized
CDR3nt: TGCAGTGCCCCTCCAGCGGGGGAAGAGACCCAGTACTTC
CDR3aa: CSAPPAGEETQYF

v_gene: TRBV10-3
d_gene: -
j_gene: TRBJ2-7
abundance: few
CDR3nt: TGTGCCATCAGTGAATCAGGGAGCTCCTACGAGCAGTACTTC
CDR3aa: CAISESGSSYEQYF

v_gene: TRBV6-6
d_gene: -
j_gene: TRBJ2-1
abundance: medium-sized
CDR3nt: TGTGCCAGCAATCCAACAGGGTACTCCTACAATGAGCAGTTCTTC
CDR3aa: CASNPTGYSYNEQFF

v_gene: TRBV5-1
d_gene: TRBD1
j_gene: TRBJ1-1
abundance: few
CDR3nt: TGCGCCAGCAGCTTGGTCCCGGGACAGGGACGGTCAGGTAACACTGAAGCTTTCTTT
CDR3aa: CASSLVPGQGRSGNTEAFF